Listed below are T cell receptor beta chains from one sample, sequenced in a study of human T cells and chemical hapten exposure. TCRdb independently ran MiXCR on the RACE reads; one entry per CDR3 protein. The sample lists some 190,000 distinct CDR3 sequences, about 22% occurring once. The material sequenced was whole blood, taken in connection with sensitization to the hapten diphenylcyclopropenone (DPC). These receptors came from a woman in her 50s with alopecia areata. Some clones in this sample may be carry-over from other donors' samples. CDR3s include the opening cysteine and the closing phenylalanine or tryptophan. D genes are given only for firm matches. Expanded clones get a size class; other rows say once, few or many, or leave the size out.

>NA|NA|TRBV13|TRBJ2-4
TGTGCCAGCAGCGGGGGTCGGGGGGCCAAAAACATTCAGTACTTC
CASSGGRGAKNIQYF
>TRBD2|many|TRBV5-1|TRBJ2-7
TGCGCCAGCAGCTACAGGACTAGCGGGAGAGAATACGAGCAGTACTTC
CASSYRTSGREYEQYF
>NA|NA|TRBV9|TRBJ2-2
TGTGCCAGCAGCGTAGGGGACTCTAACACCGGGGAGCTGTTTTTT
CASSVGDSNTGELFF
>TRBD2|many|TRBV7-2|TRBJ2-6
TGTGCCAGCAGCTTAGCGCTGGCTAGCGGCTTGGGGGGGGCCAACGTCCTGACTTTC
CASSLALASGLGGANVLTF
>TRBD1|few|TRBV20-1|TRBJ2-7
TGCAGTGCTGGCTGGCAGGACAGGGGGCGAGACGAGCAGTACTTC
CSAGWQDRGRDEQYF
>NA|NA|TRBV29-1|TRBJ1-2
TGCAGCATCTCCGTGGGCCGGGGCTACACCTTC
CSISVGRGYTF
>TRBD1|NA|TRBV29-1|TRBJ1-2
TGCAGCGTTGCTGGGACAGGGGGAGGCTACACCTTC
CSVAGTGGGYTF
>TRBD1|NA|TRBV18|TRBJ2-3
TGTGCCAGCTCACCCACCCAGGGGGCAATCAGCACAGATACGCAGTATTTT
CASSPTQGAISTDTQYF
>TRBD2|NA|TRBV11-1|TRBJ2-2
TGTGCCAGCAGCTTAGATAGCGGGGCGAACACCGGGGAGCTGTTTTTT
CASSLDSGANTGELFF
>NA|NA|TRBV29-1|TRBJ2-1
TGCAGCGGTGGACCCGGTTACAATGAGCAGTTCTTC
CSGGPGYNEQFF
>NA|NA|TRBV6-1|TRBJ2-1
TGTGCCAGCAGTGATCGGGTGGGAGAGAGCTACAATGAGCAGTTCTTC
CASSDRVGESYNEQFF
>NA|NA|TRBV15|TRBJ2-1
TGTGCCACCAGCCGAGGGGGACCGGAGGGTGAGCAGTTCTTC
CATSRGGPEGEQFF
>NA|NA|TRBV2|TRBJ2-3
TGTGCCAGACGGGACCAGAGCACAGATACGCAGTATTTT
CARRDQSTDTQYF
>NA|NA|TRBV15|TRBJ1-1
TGTGCCACCAGCAGAGACAGGGGATCGAACACTGAAGCTTTCTTT
CATSRDRGSNTEAFF
>TRBD1|NA|TRBV20-1|TRBJ2-3
TGCAGTGCTAGAGACTACAGGGGGCACGCAGATACGCAGTATTTT
CSARDYRGHADTQYF
>NA|NA|TRBV29-1|TRBJ1-2
TGCAGCGTTGGGGTGGGGGGCGACTATGGCTACACCTTC
CSVGVGGDYGYTF
>TRBD2|few|TRBV29-1|TRBJ2-7
TGCAGCGTTTGGACTAGCGGGAGTAGTCCCTACGAGCAGTACTTC
CSVWTSGSSPYEQYF
>TRBD2|NA|TRBV20-1|TRBJ2-1
TGCAGTGCTAGAGATCTTTTTGGACTAGCGGGGAATGAGCAGTTCTTC
CSARDLFGLAGNEQFF
>TRBD2|few|TRBV4-1|TRBJ2-7
TGCGCCAGCAGCCAAGATCGAGCGGGAGGGCGCGAGCAGTACTTC
CASSQDRAGGREQYF
>NA|NA|TRBV5-1|TRBJ1-4
TGCGCCAGCAGCTTACGGGGGGATCCGGATGGAAAACTGTTTTTT
CASSLRGDPDGKLFF
>NA|NA|TRBV24-1|TRBJ2-1
TGTGCCACCAGTGATAACGCGCGGGGCCTTGTAAGCGATGAGCAGTTCTTC
CATSDNARGLVSDEQFF
>TRBD2|NA|TRBV4-2|TRBJ2-7
TGTGCCAGCAGCCAGGGACTAGCGGCCTCCTACGAGCAGTACTTC
CASSQGLAASYEQYF
>NA|few|TRBV20-1|TRBJ1-1
TGCAGTGCTTCAGGGGCCGCTGAAGCTTTCTTT
CSASGAAEAFF
>NA|few|TRBV27|TRBJ2-7
TGTGCGGCGGGATTCCCTATCTACGAGCAGTACTTC
CAAGFPIYEQYF
>TRBD1|NA|TRBV3-1|TRBJ1-5
TGTGCCAGCAGCCAGACAGGGGACGATCAGCCCCAGCATTTT
CASSQTGDDQPQHF
>NA|NA|TRBV7-9|TRBJ2-7
TGTGCCAGCAGCTTAATGGGCACCGACGCCTACGAGCAGTACTTC
CASSLMGTDAYEQYF
>NA|few|TRBV19|TRBJ1-4
TGTGCCAGTAGCCCTCGGGAGTTTAATGAAAAACTGTTTTTT
CASSPREFNEKLFF
>NA|few|TRBV7-8|TRBJ1-5
TGTGCCAGCAGACAGGGACTTTTTGACTATCAGCCCCAGCATTTT
CASRQGLFDYQPQHF
>NA|once|TRBV5-5|TRBJ1-2
TGTGCCAGCAGCCCACGGCCCGACGGAGATCATGGCTACACCTTC
CASSPRPDGDHGYTF
>NA|NA|TRBV29-1|TRBJ2-1
TGCAGCGTTGAAGAGCCTAAGAGTTACAATGAGCAGTTCTTC
CSVEEPKSYNEQFF
>NA|NA|TRBV7-9|TRBJ1-1
TGTGCCGGAAGGGAAAACACTGAAGCTTTCTTT
CAGRENTEAFF
>TRBD1|NA|TRBV12-3/TRBV12-4|TRBJ2-7
TGTGCCAGCAGCCCCCCGGGACAGCTGACCTACGAGCAGTACTTC
CASSPPGQLTYEQYF
>NA|NA|TRBV4-2|TRBJ2-1
TGTGCCAGCAGCCAAGTTCCCAGGGATCGTGAGCAGTTCTTC
CASSQVPRDREQFF
>NA|NA|TRBV20-1|TRBJ1-5
TGCAGTGCGCACCGGGCCGCGTCAAATCAGCCCCAGCATTTT
CSAHRAASNQPQHF
>NA|NA|TRBV20-1|TRBJ2-3
TGCAGTGCTAGAGATGGGGACCGGTCTTACGATACGCAGTATTTT
CSARDGDRSYDTQYF
>TRBD2|NA|TRBV7-2|TRBJ2-3
TGTGCCAGCAGCGTAAGACTAGCGGGAATGACAGATACGCAGTATTTT
CASSVRLAGMTDTQYF
>TRBD2|few|TRBV5-1|TRBJ2-3
TGCGCCAGCACCATTCCGATAGCGGGAGACGCGGATACGCAGTATTTT
CASTIPIAGDADTQYF